The entry below describes one T cell receptor beta chain. Its target is unknown. Only in-frame clones appear in the TCRdb table, and some are missing; sequencing was by immunoSEQ multiplex PCR. The sample shows roughly 5,500 clones, over 65% of them seen only once. The CDR3 contains 14 residues. V shed 7 bases and J 4 bases; nucleotides not matched to a gene: 10. Germline CDR1 reads SQVTM; CDR2 reads ANQGSEA. The source of the sample is a study of chemoradiotherapy in HPV16-positive cancers. Study outcomes and limitations: Better recurrence-free survival went with HPV-responsive T-cell expansion in HPV16-positive patients.

The sequences come from tumor tissue, collected from a patient who underwent chemoradiotherapy. The chain carries TRBV29-1 and TRBJ1-5; 7 bases map to TRBD1. The clonotype was recovered from a human donor with HPV-associated anogenital cancer. CDR3 loop: CSASQGFGNQPQHF. Here the CDR3 DNA reads TGCAGCGCCTCACAGGGGTTTGGAAATCAGCCCCAGCATTTT.